This T cell receptor (beta chain) was obtained from a study of blood T cell repertoires in COVID-19. For the study at large: COVID-19 samples collected from the United States, Italy and Spain covered acute and convalescent phases. Sample material is recorded as cDNA or gDNA derived from T cells, B-cell-depleted T cells, or PBMCs.

CDR1 and CDR2 from the germline V gene are MDHEN and SYDVKM. CDR3 length: 14 amino acids. With 3 bases removed from V and 3 bases from J, the gap between germline ends came to 11 bases. In the original analysis: Amplification with reference gene primers provided the estimates of nucleated cell counts. Method: immunoSEQ multiplex PCR; TCRdb's copy keeps in-frame clones and lacks some. V and J calls and clone size are those listed in that table; D and trimming were worked out from the DNA. Counted here are tens of thousands of clones, approximately 90% occurring once; the ten biggest clones make up less than 1.5%.

The V and J genes are TRBV28 and TRBJ1-1; D may be TRBD1 (5 bases). This receptor was taken from a woman aged 55-69 years with acute or convalescent COVID-19. Sequencing was done on a sample of peripheral blood. CDR3 amino acids: CASSFQGSYTEAFF. CDR3 sequence (DNA): TGTGCCAGCAGTTTCCAGGGCTCGTACACTGAAGCTTTCTTT. The full variable domain, completed using reference TRBV28 and TRBJ1-1, is DVKVTQSSRYLVKRTGEKVFLECVQDMDHENMFWYRQDPGLGLRLIYFSYDVKMKEKGDIPEGYSVSREKKERFSLILESASTNQTSMYLCASSFQGSYTEAFFGQGTRLTVV.